This TCR beta chain was obtained from a study of blood T cells in healthy people across ages. Study background: Per two T cells, template switching captured roughly one barcoded beta molecule.

This CDR3 contains 14 residues. Germline V gives CDR1 SQVTM, CDR2 ANQGSEA. Turning to this clonotype: This may come from a read error, since a much larger clone is one base off.

For the second PCR, which ran for about 7 to 12 cycles, a sample-barcoded 5' primer and a J-beta primer mix were used. Tags on each cDNA molecule came from a template-switch adaptor with 12 random nucleotides. MiXCR, run by TCRdb on the 5' RACE reads, gives a single entry per CDR3 protein. The sample has under 1 million distinct CDR3 sequences; approximately 44% are singletons. The donors, all healthy, were Caucasians living in Russia, aged about 6 to 90. Donors each provided 8 to 10 milliliters of peripheral blood. This chain joins TRBV29-1 and TRBJ2-1; D possibly corresponds to TRBD1 (5 bases). The end of the DNA aligns better with TRBJ2-7, so the J call may be wrong. The receptor comes from a man in his 60s in good health. Sample: blood. The chain's CDR3 is CSASGDSLYNEQYF. CDR3 in DNA: TGCAGTGCCTCCGGAGACAGTCTCTACAATGAGCAGTACTTC.